This TCR beta chain came from a study of cytomegalovirus exposure and HLA in healthy donors. V lost 6 bases, J lost 5 bases, and 3 bases stayed unmatched. The CDR3 covers 13 residues. The germline V gene encodes CDR1 SEHNR and CDR2 FQNEAQ (reference sequence). The PCR used 60 Vbeta and 13 Jbeta primers. The method was immunoSEQ multiplex PCR; TCRdb's version includes in-frame clones alone and lacks a portion of them. Of some 30,000 clones in the sample, around 80% were seen once. This chain joins TRBV7-9 and TRBJ1-4, with 7 bases lining up with TRBD1. The TCR originated in a young woman in good health and CMV-seronegative. Sequenced: PBMCs. The CDR3 coding sequence is TGTGCCAGCAGGACAGGGTCAAATGAAAAACTGTTTTTT. It translates to CASRTGSNEKLFF.